A single sample gave rise to the 24 T cell receptor beta chains below, sequenced in a study of CD8+ T cells in alopecia areata. Reverse transcribed after extraction, RNA yielded cDNA as the sequencing template. Clones were read by immunoSEQ multiplex PCR, and TCRdb kept only the in-frame ones, dropping some. Of roughly 250,000 clones in the sample, about two thirds are singletons; the top ten hold around 1.2%. The material sequenced was CD4+ T cells sorted from blood, taken at week 0. These receptors originate from a human donor with alopecia areata.

This clone was found a few times. J is TRBJ1-5 and V is TRBV28; the D gene is possibly TRBD1 (6 bases). Germline V lookup: CDR1 MDHEN, CDR2 SYDVKM. The germline V and J ends were trimmed by 5 bases and 0 bases, with 11 bases remaining between them. The CDR3 spans 15 residues. The CDR3 protein is CASSPRTVSNQPQHF. The CDR3, as DNA: TGTGCCAGCAGTCCTAGGACAGTTAGCAATCAGCCCCAGCATTTT.

This clone was detected only a few times. CDR3 region: CASSFGSNNSPLHF. The DNA of the CDR3 is TGTGCCAGCAGCTTCGGCAGCAATAATTCACCCCTCCACTTT. V usage is TRBV7-2 and J usage is TRBJ1-6; D not resolved. Germline-derived CDR1 and CDR2 are SGHTA and FQGNSA. The germline V and J ends were trimmed by 3 bases and 5 bases, with 8 bases remaining between them. There are 14 residues in the CDR3.

This clone showed up just a few times. The chain has TRBV6-5 and TRBJ2-6; no reliable D call. The CDR3 is 15 residues long. V was shortened by 2 bases and J by 0 bases, with 5 bases between the two germline ends. Per the germline V gene, CDR1 is MNHEY and CDR2 is SVGAGI. The CDR3 coding sequence is TGTGCCAGCAGTTACGAGGCCTCTGGGGCCAACGTCCTGACTTTC. Translation gives CASSYEASGANVLTF.

This chain uses TRBV6-6 with TRBJ1-5; 9 bases agree with TRBD1. Losses at the gene ends were 6 bases for V and 9 bases for J; bases not matched to a gene: 9. Germline V gene sequence: CDR1 MNHNY, CDR2 SVGAGI (reference sequence). The CDR3 sequence is 14 residues long. CDR3 amino acids: CASSLGQGTWPQHF. The DNA of the CDR3 is TGTGCCAGCAGCCTCGGACAGGGGACTTGGCCCCAGCATTTT.

V usage is TRBV4-1 and J usage is TRBJ2-7; D is perhaps TRBD2 (5 bases). Germline assignment: CDR1 MGHRA and CDR2 YSYEKL. The CDR3 is 15 residues long. Trimming pared 0 bases from V and 2 bases from J, leaving 11 bases between. CDR3 bases: TGCGCCAGCAGCCAAGAGGCAGACTATCCCTACGAGCAGTACTTC. Protein sequence: CASSQEADYPYEQYF.

The J gene is TRBJ1-1, the V gene TRBV29-1; D unresolved. V shed 5 bases and J shed 5 bases, with 18 bases lying between them. Germline V gene lookup returns CDR1 SQVTM and CDR2 ANQGSEA. The CDR3 has 14 residues. CDR3 in amino acids: CSVFPSSGRTEAFF. CDR3 nucleotides: TGCAGCGTTTTCCCATCATCGGGTAGGACTGAAGCTTTCTTT.

A remark on this clone: Other DNA sequences in the sample encode the same CDR3. This chain uses TRBV20-1 with TRBJ2-1; D remains ambiguous. Germline values: CDR1 DFQATT, CDR2 SNEGSKA (reference sequence). The CDR3 covers 10 residues. Trimming cost V 6 bases and J 7 bases, with 7 bases left between them. CDR3 nucleotides: TGCAGTGCAGTGGGGAATGAGCAGTTCTTC. It yields the protein CSAVGNEQFF.

The rearrangement joins TRBV30 to TRBJ1-4, with 7 bases fitting TRBD1. V was pared by 4 bases and J by 7 bases, with 9 bases of the junction left unmatched. CDR1 and CDR2 from the germline V gene are GTSNPN and SVGIG (reference sequence). This CDR3 region has 14 residues. CDR3 region: CAWTTGALGEKLFF. DNA of the CDR3: TGTGCCTGGACAACAGGGGCCCTCGGTGAAAAACTGTTTTTT.

This chain connects TRBV30 to TRBJ1-6; 8 bases line up with TRBD1. Germline V gene data show CDR1 as GTSNPN and CDR2 as SVGIG (reference sequence). The CDR3 has 15 residues. Unmatched junction bases numbered 7, after V lost 3 bases and J lost 6 bases. CDR3: CAWSYRQGSNSPLHF. The CDR3 DNA reads as TGTGCCTGGAGCTACAGACAGGGGAGTAATTCACCCCTCCACTTT.

The rearrangement joins TRBV30 to TRBJ1-2; D is perhaps TRBD1 (6 bases). The V gene lost 5 bases and the J gene lost 7 bases, with 11 bases spanning the gap. The CDR3 consists of 11 residues. Looked up from germline, CDR1 is GTSNPN and CDR2 is SVGIG (reference sequence). The CDR3 DNA is TGTGCCTGGGCCGAGGGGGGTGGCTACACCTTC. Residues: CAWAEGGGYTF. Drawing the rest from reference TRBV30 and TRBJ1-2, the complete variable domain is SQTIHQWPATLVQPVGSPLSLECTVEGTSNPNLYWYRQAAGRGLQLLFYSVGIGQISSEVPQNLSASRPQDRQFILSSKKLLLSDSGFYLCAWAEGGGYTFGSGTRLTVV.

The J gene is TRBJ2-4, the V gene TRBV6-6; 7 nucleotides line up with TRBD1. V shed 7 bases and J 11 bases; nucleotides not matched to a gene: 5. The CDR3 is 11 amino acids. CDR1 is MNHNY, CDR2 SVGAGI, per germline (reference sequence). Written as DNA, the CDR3 is TGTGCCAGCACCTCCGGGACAGTTCAGTACTTC. Amino acids: CASTSGTVQYF.

The V gene is TRBV5-1, the J gene TRBJ2-2; D is perhaps TRBD1 or TRBD2 (5 bases each). V gave up 4 bases and J gave up 7 bases, with 17 bases separating them. Germline CDR1 SGHRS, CDR2 YFSETQ. This CDR3 region has 15 residues. The CDR3 region is CASSRDGARSGELFF. The DNA of the CDR3 is TGCGCCAGCAGCCGGGACGGGGCCCGGAGCGGGGAGCTGTTTTTT.

This clone was seen once. At the DNA level, this CDR3 is encoded by other sequences in the same sample as well. The CDR3 DNA reads TGCAGCGTTGCTGGCTCTGGGGCCAACGTCCTGACTTTC. It codes for CSVAGSGANVLTF. V is TRBV29-1 and J is TRBJ2-6; D ambiguous. The ends were cut back, 4 bases at V and 0 bases at J, with 4 bases in the middle. The germline gives CDR1 SQVTM, CDR2 ANQGSEA. This CDR3 is built from 13 residues.

The chain uses TRBV18 and TRBJ1-1; D not resolved. This CDR3 comprises 17 residues. Germline CDR1 and CDR2: KGHSH and LQKENI. V was pared by 0 bases and J by 0 bases, with 14 bases between. CDR3 bases: TGTGCCAGCTCACCACCTCTCGCTGCCGGATTGAACACTGAAGCTTTCTTT. It is translated as CASSPPLAAGLNTEAFF.

This clone was counted only a few times. The chain combines TRBV13 with TRBJ2-5, with TRBD2 matching over 9 bases. This CDR3 is built from 16 residues. The J segment lost 1 base and the V segment lost 2 bases, leaving 5 bases of the junction unmatched. Germline CDR1 reads PRHDT; CDR2 reads FYEKMQ (reference sequence). CDR3 sequence reads: CASSLTAGGIQETQYF. Here the CDR3 DNA reads TGTGCCAGCAGCTTAACAGCGGGGGGCATCCAAGAGACCCAGTACTTC.

The rearrangement joins TRBV7-2 to TRBJ2-2, with TRBD1 matching over 7 bases. Germline CDR1 is SGHTA and CDR2 is FQGNSA. This CDR3 is built from 14 residues. J was trimmed by 4 bases and V by 6 bases; bases with no gene match: 5. CDR3 protein: CASRANRGTGELFF. For the CDR3, the DNA is TGTGCCAGCAGGGCAAACAGGGGCACCGGGGAGCTGTTTTTT.

The rearrangement uses TRBV20-1 and TRBJ1-2, with a possible D match to TRBD1 (5 bases). CDR3 length: 9 residues. Looked up from germline, CDR1 is DFQATT and CDR2 is SNEGSKA (reference sequence). V was clipped by 8 bases and J by 13 bases, with 14 bases between them. The CDR3 sequence: CSPTPGSTF. CDR3 nucleotides: TGCAGTCCCACCCCAGGGAGCACCTTC.

The chain uses TRBV20-1 and TRBJ1-2; no definite D call. V lost 5 bases to trimming and J lost 6 bases, with 10 bases between them. CDR3 length equals 11 residues. Germline V gene lookup returns CDR1 DFQATT and CDR2 SNEGSKA (reference sequence). CDR3 loop: CSALEAHGYTF. As DNA, the CDR3 is TGCAGTGCTTTAGAAGCTCATGGCTACACCTTC.

The rearrangement joins TRBV10-3 to TRBJ2-7; D might be TRBD1 or TRBD2, each matching 5 bases. CDR1 and CDR2 from the germline V gene are ENHRY and SYGVKD. Between the trimmed V and J ends, which lost 7 bases and 1 base, there was a span of 11 bases. The CDR3 runs 13 residues. CDR3 sequence reads: CAIKPGPSYEQYF. The CDR3 DNA is TGTGCCATCAAACCGGGACCTTCCTACGAGCAGTACTTC.

This clone was seen a single time. V is TRBV5-1 and J is TRBJ2-7; D is perhaps TRBD1 or TRBD2 (5 bases each). This CDR3 has 19 amino acids. Germline V gives CDR1 SGHRS, CDR2 YFSETQ. V was shortened by 4 bases and J by 2 bases, with 28 bases between the two germline ends. Here the CDR3 DNA reads TGCGCCAGCAGCACCGCGACCGGGACGGTAGAGTTTTATCCCTACGAGCAGTACTTC. This translates into CASSTATGTVEFYPYEQYF.

The chain has TRBV7-2 and TRBJ2-5; 8 bases are shared with TRBD2. Unmatched junction bases numbered 3, after V lost 8 bases and J lost 1 base. This CDR3 region has 13 residues. Germline V gene lookup returns CDR1 SGHTA and CDR2 FQGNSA. The CDR3 loop is CASRTSGQETQYF. CDR3 DNA: TGTGCCAGCCGAACTAGCGGCCAAGAGACCCAGTACTTC.

This clone appeared a few times. This chain uses TRBV29-1 with TRBJ1-1; the D is unclear. Trimming took 0 bases from V and 11 from J, leaving 16 bases between them. CDR3 length: 13 amino acids. CDR1 is SQVTM, CDR2 ANQGSEA, per germline. This CDR3 is CSVEELRSYGAFF. In DNA form, the CDR3 reads TGCAGCGTTGAAGAATTAAGGTCCTACGGGGCTTTCTTT.

The gene calls are TRBV11-2 and TRBJ2-2, with D possibly TRBD2 on 6 matching bases. Trimming took off 6 bases at V and 4 bases at J, with 12 bases between the two ends. There are 14 residues in the CDR3. Germline CDR1 SGHAT, CDR2 FQNNGV. The CDR3 nucleotides read TGTGCCAGCAGGGGGACTCTCGGCACCGGGGAGCTGTTTTTT. Its translation: CASRGTLGTGELFF.

The rearrangement joins TRBV7-2 to TRBJ1-2, with unresolved D. V was trimmed by 0 bases and J by 0 bases, leaving 11 bases between them. The germline V gene has CDR1 SGHTA and CDR2 FQGNSA. CDR3 length: 16 amino acids. The chain's CDR3 is CASSLAPGRPNYGYTF. The CDR3 region has the DNA TGTGCCAGCAGCTTAGCGCCTGGCCGTCCTAACTATGGCTACACCTTC.